Below, 14 T cell receptor beta chains from the same sample are listed, as sequenced in a study of T cells after yellow fever vaccination. TCRdb independently ran MiXCR on the 5' RACE reads; one entry per CDR3 protein. Of 510,000 or so distinct CDR3 sequences listed, under 25% were seen once; the top ten hold roughly an eighth. The starting material was PBMCs, obtained 15 days after the yellow fever booster vaccination. These receptors were taken from a man aged 25 to 40 who received the YFV17D yellow fever vaccine.

This clonotype was seen more than once but under ten times. The chain has TRBV12-3 or TRBV12-4 and TRBJ2-7; the D is unclear. V was shortened by 7 bases and J by 6 bases, with 16 bases between the two germline ends. CDR3 length: 13 amino acids. The CDR3 reads CASNLGWAGEQYF. The DNA of the CDR3 is TGTGCCAGCAACCTCGGGTGGGCAGGCGAGCAGTACTTC.

This clonotype turned up a few times. The chain combines TRBV3-1 with TRBJ2-1; D call uncertain. CDR1 and CDR2 from the germline V gene are LGHDT and YNNKEL (reference sequence). CDR3 length: 15 amino acids. V was shortened by 6 bases and J by 0 bases, with 12 bases between the two germline ends. CDR3 region: CASRPERSSYNEQFF. CDR3 sequence (DNA): TGTGCCAGCAGACCTGAGAGGAGCTCCTACAATGAGCAGTTCTTC.

This clonotype was seen more than once but under ten times. The chain recombines TRBV7-9 with TRBJ2-2, with 11 bases matching TRBD1. The V segment lost 2 bases and the J segment 6 bases; nucleotides outside the gene matches: 5. The V gene's germline CDR1 is SEHNR and CDR2 FQNEAQ (reference sequence). CDR3 size: 16 residues. The CDR3 DNA reads as TGTGCCAGCAGCTTAAGGACAGGGGGCGCGGCCGGGGAGCTGTTTTTT. It codes for CASSLRTGGAAGELFF.

This clonotype was seen more than once but under ten times. V is TRBV5-4 and J is TRBJ1-2; 10 bases are shared with TRBD1. J was trimmed by 3 bases and V by 4 bases; bases with no gene match: 9. Per germline, CDR1 SGHNT and CDR2 YYREEE (reference sequence). The CDR3 runs to 16 residues. CDR3 sequence: CASSDVVTGGYYGYTF. CDR3 nucleotides: TGTGCCAGCAGCGATGTGGTGACAGGGGGCTACTATGGCTACACCTTC.

The chain uses TRBV5-5 and TRBJ2-5; the D gene is possibly TRBD1 (5 bases). The CDR3 consists of 16 residues. V lost 0 bases and J 0 bases, leaving 12 bases between the germline ends. Germline V gene lookup returns CDR1 SGHKS and CDR2 YYEKEE (reference sequence). The CDR3 nucleotides read TGTGCCAGCAGCTTGGTAGGGGTCCAGGACCAAGAGACCCAGTACTTC. Translation gives CASSLVGVQDQETQYF.

This clonotype has at least ten counts. The chain employs TRBV7-9 and TRBJ2-7, with D unclear. The V end lost 1 base, the J end lost 10 bases, and 8 bases lay between the germline ends. CDR3 length: 11 residues. Germline V CDR1 and CDR2: SEHNR, FQNEAQ (reference sequence). The CDR3 spells CASSLGDNQYF. CDR3 DNA sequence: TGTGCCAGCAGCTTAGGCGACAACCAGTACTTC.

This chain uses TRBV7-2 with TRBJ2-7; 7 bases map to TRBD2. Germline trimming cut 5 bases from V and 3 bases from J; bases unmatched to any gene: 7. The CDR3 runs to 14 residues. Germline CDR1 and CDR2: SGHTA and FQGNSA. Written as DNA, the CDR3 is TGTGCCAGCAGCGGGTCTAGCGGAATCTACGAGCAGTACTTC. As protein: CASSGSSGIYEQYF. The full variable domain, in which reference TRBV7-2 and TRBJ2-7 provide the parts outside the CDR3, is GAGVSQSPSNKVTEKGKDVELRCDPISGHTALYWYRQSLGQGLEFLIYFQGNSAPDKSGLPSDRFSAERTGGSVSTLTIQRTQQEDSAVYLCASSGSSGIYEQYFGPGTRLTVT.

This clonotype was recorded a few times. The chain couples TRBV19 to TRBJ1-5, with D possibly TRBD1 on 5 matching bases. Trimming pared 5 bases from V and 5 bases from J, leaving 13 bases between. CDR3 length: 14 amino acids. Germline V lookup: CDR1 LNHDA, CDR2 SQIVND (reference sequence). The DNA of the CDR3 is TGTGCCAGTAGTCCTCAGGGAACCGATCAGCCCCAGCATTTT. Protein product: CASSPQGTDQPQHF.

The chain combines TRBV5-1 with TRBJ2-7, with TRBD2 as a possible D gene (6 bases). Trimming pared 4 bases from V and 3 bases from J, leaving 14 bases between. This CDR3 is built from 14 residues. Germline V gives CDR1 SGHRS, CDR2 YFSETQ. The CDR3 region is CASSGMGGDYEQYF. CDR3 nucleotides: TGCGCCAGCAGCGGAATGGGGGGAGACTACGAGCAGTACTTC.

The rearrangement uses TRBV6-2 or TRBV6-3 and TRBJ1-5; the match to TRBD1 covers 7 bases. The germline gives CDR1 MNHEY, CDR2 SVGEGT. CDR3 length: 13 residues. The V segment lost 4 bases and the J segment 5 bases; nucleotides outside the gene matches: 2. CDR3: CASSSQGYQPQHF. In nucleotides, the CDR3 is TGTGCCAGCAGTTCACAGGGGTATCAGCCCCAGCATTTT.

The rearrangement uses TRBV10-3 and TRBJ2-7, with a weak D call TRBD1 (7 bases). The length of the CDR3 is 13 residues. The V gene lost 11 bases and the J gene lost 1 base, with 15 bases spanning the gap. Germline loops: CDR1 ENHRY, CDR2 SYGVKD. The CDR3 region has the DNA TGTGCCGCCCGGGGGACAGCTTCCTACGAGCAGTACTTC. Translating gives CAARGTASYEQYF.

The chain uses TRBV10-3 and TRBJ2-2; maybe TRBD1 (5 bases). The CDR3 loop spans 13 amino acids. Trimming shortened V by 11 bases and J by 6 bases, and 16 bases separated the two germline ends. From germline, CDR1 is ENHRY and CDR2 SYGVKD. The CDR3 nucleotides read TGTGCCTCCAGGGTGGTAGTCTCCGGGGAGCTGTTTTTT. Translated, it gives CASRVVVSGELFF.

In its sample, this clonotype was seen a few times. CDR3 in DNA: TGTGCCAGCAGCCCGGGCAGGGGGCTATCCTACAATGAGCAGTTCTTC. This encodes CASSPGRGLSYNEQFF. V usage is TRBV3-1 and J usage is TRBJ2-1; 8 bases match TRBD1. This CDR3 region has 16 residues. Germline V gives CDR1 LGHDT, CDR2 YNNKEL (reference sequence). The junction had 6 bases not matched to a gene; V was cut back by 4 bases and J by 1 base.

J is TRBJ2-7 and V is TRBV20-1; possibly TRBD2 for D (6 bases). The germline V gene has CDR1 DFQATT and CDR2 SNEGSKA (reference sequence). CDR3 length: 17 residues. The V gene lost 3 bases and the J gene lost 2 bases, with 23 bases spanning the gap. The DNA of the CDR3 is TGCAGTGCTAGTATCTCCCCTCCGGGGAGGTTGCCCTACGAGCAGTACTTC. Protein: CSASISPPGRLPYEQYF.